These 16 T cell receptor beta chains share one sample of origin, sequenced in a study of PD-L1 blockade in urothelial cancer. Profiling relied on immunoSEQ multiplex PCR, and the TCRdb table lists in-frame clones only, not all of them. The sample lists some 80,000 clones; over 80% were seen once. Described time point: pretreatment peripheral blood. The sequenced sample was PBMCs, obtained around atezolizumab (anti-PD-L1) treatment. Every receptor here comes from a man aged 35-49 years with urothelial cancer.

V usage is TRBV19 and J usage is TRBJ2-2, with TRBD1 matching over 7 bases. Germline V CDR1 and CDR2: LNHDA, SQIVND (reference sequence). The CDR3 runs 14 residues. With V trimmed by 3 bases and J by 6 bases, 4 bases remained unmatched. The CDR3, as DNA: TGTGCCAGTAGTATGACAGGGCAGTCCGGGGAGCTGTTTTTT. It codes for CASSMTGQSGELFF.

This clone was observed a handful of times. V usage is TRBV6-5 and J usage is TRBJ2-1, with 15 bases aligning to TRBD2. V dropped 2 bases and J dropped 11; count of bases not matched to a gene: 4. The CDR3 is 15 amino acids. CDR1 and CDR2 (germline): MNHEY, SVGAGI. The CDR3 DNA is TGTGCCAGCAGTTACGGACTAGCGGGAGGGGGAAAGCAGTTCTTC. It codes for CASSYGLAGGGKQFF.

The genes are TRBV15 and TRBJ1-2; 8 positions match TRBD1. The CDR3 sequence is 16 residues long. Germline trimming cut 4 bases from V and 4 bases from J; bases unmatched to any gene: 11. In germline, CDR1 is LNHNV, CDR2 YYDKDF (reference sequence). CDR3 nucleotide sequence: TGTGCCACCAGCAAAGACCGGGACAGGACCGCCTATGGCTACACCTTC. This gives the protein CATSKDRDRTAYGYTF. Combining the CDR3 with reference TRBV15 and TRBJ1-2 gives the whole variable domain DAMVIQNPRYQVTQFGKPVTLSCSQTLNHNVMYWYQQKSSQAPKLLFHYYDKDFNNEADTPDNFQSRRPNTSFCFLDIRSPGLGDTAMYLCATSKDRDRTAYGYTFGSGTRLTVV.

This chain connects TRBV27 to TRBJ2-1; D is possibly TRBD1 (6 bases). The germline V gene encodes CDR1 MNHEY and CDR2 SMNVEV (reference sequence). V was pared by 3 bases and J by 3 bases, with 12 bases between. The CDR3 is made up of 15 amino acids. The CDR3 loop reads CASSFLTGFYNEQFF. CDR3 nucleotides: TGTGCCAGCAGTTTCCTGACAGGTTTCTACAATGAGCAGTTCTTC.

The chain has TRBV28 and TRBJ2-7; the match to TRBD2 covers 11 bases. The length of the CDR3 is 14 residues. V gave up 6 bases and J gave up 2 bases; unmatched junction bases: 3. Germline lookup yields CDR1 MDHEN and CDR2 SYDVKM. The CDR3 DNA reads as TGTGCCAGCAGCCCGACTAGCGGGGCCTACGAGCAGTACTTC. The encoded protein is CASSPTSGAYEQYF. The entire variable domain, with the rest obtained from reference TRBV28 and TRBJ2-7, is as follows: DVKVTQSSRYLVKRTGEKVFLECVQDMDHENMFWYRQDPGLGLRLIYFSYDVKMKEKGDIPEGYSVSREKKERFSLILESASTNQTSMYLCASSPTSGAYEQYFGPGTRLTVT.

The chain is built from TRBV4-1 and TRBJ2-7, with TRBD2 matching over 11 bases. V gave up 0 bases and J gave up 12 bases; unmatched junction bases: 13. Germline V gene lookup returns CDR1 MGHRA and CDR2 YSYEKL. This CDR3 contains 16 residues. CDR3 nucleotide sequence: TGCGCCAGCAGCCAAGAACCCGATCTTACTAGCGGGAGTACGTACTTC. It codes for CASSQEPDLTSGSTYF.

The chain has TRBV6-5 and TRBJ1-2; no definite D call. This CDR3 comprises 13 residues. V was clipped by 5 bases and J by 7 bases, with 14 bases between them. Germline lookup yields CDR1 MNHEY and CDR2 SVGAGI. CDR3 protein: CASSPRESSGYTF. The DNA of the CDR3 is TGTGCCAGCAGTCCCCGGGAGTCTTCTGGCTACACCTTC.

This CDR3 reads CASSMEPPGIYNEQFF. The DNA of the CDR3 is TGTGCCAGTAGTATGGAACCACCGGGGATCTACAATGAGCAGTTCTTC. The J gene is TRBJ2-1, the V gene TRBV19; tentative D call: TRBD2 (5 bases). The germline V and J ends were trimmed by 3 bases and 3 bases, with 15 bases remaining between them. The germline V gene encodes CDR1 LNHDA and CDR2 SQIVND (reference sequence). The CDR3 covers 16 residues.

This clone was detected only a few times. This rearrangement joins TRBV9 to TRBJ2-7; D may be TRBD1 (6 bases). The CDR3 spans 12 residues. V gave up 4 bases and J gave up 7 bases, with 12 bases separating them. CDR1 SGDLS and CDR2 YYNGEE come from the germline V gene. CDR3 loop: CASSRQAGEQYF. In DNA form, the CDR3 reads TGTGCCAGCAGCAGACAGGCAGGGGAGCAGTACTTC.

This chain joins TRBV6-5 and TRBJ2-7; 12 bases match TRBD2. This CDR3 spans 14 amino acids. With V trimmed by 6 bases and J by 7 bases, 7 bases remained unmatched. The V gene's germline CDR1 is MNHEY and CDR2 SVGAGI. CDR3 in amino acids: CASSPTSGRSEQYF. In DNA, the CDR3 is TGTGCCAGCAGCCCGACTAGCGGGAGATCTGAGCAGTACTTC.

The gene calls are TRBV28 and TRBJ1-5; D remains ambiguous. CDR1 MDHEN and CDR2 SYDVKM come from the germline V gene. This CDR3 has 15 amino acids. Trimming removed 2 bases from V and 2 bases from J, with 10 bases in between. The CDR3 DNA reads as TGTGCCAGCAGTTTAGAAGGGAGGGGCAATCAGCCCCAGCATTTT. This gives the protein CASSLEGRGNQPQHF.

The CDR3 protein is CASRGGSYEQYF. CDR3 in DNA: TGTGCCAGCAGAGGGGGCTCCTACGAGCAGTACTTC. The chain joins TRBV27 to TRBJ2-7, with D possibly TRBD1 on 6 matching bases. Looked up from germline, CDR1 is MNHEY and CDR2 is SMNVEV (reference sequence). Between the trimmed V and J ends, which lost 6 bases and 0 bases, there was a span of 6 bases. CDR3 length: 12 residues.

This clone was seen a few times. The chain carries TRBV28 and TRBJ2-3, with 9 bases lining up with TRBD1. This CDR3 comprises 14 residues. CDR1 and CDR2 (germline): MDHEN, SYDVKM. V lost 5 bases and J lost 7; bases outside the gene matches: 7. DNA for the CDR3: TGTGCCAGCAGTCTGCGACAGGGGGGGAATACGCAGTATTTT. Amino acid sequence: CASSLRQGGNTQYF.

The table lists this clone with a count of one. V is TRBV6-5 and J is TRBJ1-5; D not resolved. The ends were cut back, 5 bases at V and 7 bases at J, with 12 bases in the middle. CDR3 size: 13 residues. From germline, CDR1 is MNHEY and CDR2 SVGAGI. CDR3 sequence: CASSPPPGQPQHF. The CDR3 nucleotides read TGTGCCAGCAGTCCTCCGCCGGGGCAGCCCCAGCATTTT.

The V gene is TRBV27, the J gene TRBJ1-1, with D perhaps matching TRBD1 (5 bases). Looked up from germline, CDR1 is MNHEY and CDR2 is SMNVEV (reference sequence). V was clipped by 6 bases and J by 8 bases, with 13 bases between them. CDR3 size: 12 residues. CDR3 DNA sequence: TGTGCCAGCAGCACAGGACCGCCCGAAGCTTTCTTT. Its translation: CASSTGPPEAFF.

The chain joins TRBV28 to TRBJ2-2, with D possibly being TRBD2 (5 bases). This CDR3 is built from 18 residues. V was pared by 7 bases and J by 1 base, with 22 bases between. The V gene's germline CDR1 is MDHEN and CDR2 SYDVKM. DNA of the CDR3: TGTGCCAGCACCAAGGAGACTACGTCGTCTATGAACACCGGGGAGCTGTTTTTT. It yields the protein CASTKETTSSMNTGELFF. Supplemented by reference TRBV28 and TRBJ2-2, the full variable domain reads DVKVTQSSRYLVKRTGEKVFLECVQDMDHENMFWYRQDPGLGLRLIYFSYDVKMKEKGDIPEGYSVSREKKERFSLILESASTNQTSMYLCASTKETTSSMNTGELFFGEGSRLTVL.